The 28 T cell receptor beta chains given below trace back to one sample, sequenced in a study of blood T cell repertoires in COVID-19. TCRdb keeps only in-frame clones here, not all; method: immunoSEQ multiplex PCR. The sample includes over 150,000 clones, 81% of them seen just once. The sample consisted of peripheral blood. The source of these receptors is a woman aged 80 or older with COVID-19, enrolled during active disease.

The chain employs TRBV5-4 and TRBJ2-5; TRBD1 agrees at 10 bases. The J segment lost 0 bases and the V segment lost 4 bases, leaving 3 bases of the junction unmatched. This CDR3 has 15 residues. Germline V gene data show CDR1 as SGHNT and CDR2 as YYREEE (reference sequence). The CDR3 coding sequence is TGTGCCAGCAGCGGGGGACAGGGGTACCAAGAGACCCAGTACTTC. It is translated as CASSGGQGYQETQYF.

This clone has more than one count but fewer than ten. The rearrangement links TRBV28 to TRBJ2-7; 9 bases match TRBD1. The ends lost 5 bases at V and 7 bases at J; junction bases unmatched: 9. Germline assignment: CDR1 MDHEN and CDR2 SYDVKM. CDR3 size: 14 residues. This chain's CDR3 is CASSGQGFVGEQYF. Here the CDR3 DNA reads TGTGCCAGCAGTGGACAGGGGTTTGTTGGGGAGCAGTACTTC.

V and J are TRBV6-6 and TRBJ2-1, with TRBD2 matching 10 bases. The V gene's germline CDR1 is MNHNY and CDR2 SVGAGI (reference sequence). J was trimmed by 4 bases and V by 0 bases; bases with no gene match: 3. The CDR3 is 16 amino acids. The DNA of the CDR3 is TGTGCCAGCAGTTACTCGAAAGCGGGAGGGTACAATGAGCAGTTCTTC. Amino acid sequence: CASSYSKAGGYNEQFF.

CDR3 region: CASSFQGTYEQYF. CDR3 DNA: TGTGCCAGCAGTTTTCAGGGGACCTACGAGCAGTACTTC. The V and J genes are TRBV12-3 or TRBV12-4 and TRBJ2-7; tentatively, D is TRBD1 (6 bases). CDR3 length equals 13 residues. Trimming took off 3 bases at V and 2 bases at J, with 8 bases between the two ends.

This clone was counted between two and nine times. The V and J genes are TRBV18 and TRBJ2-7; 8 bases align to TRBD2. CDR3 length: 14 residues. Losses at the gene ends were 0 bases for V and 7 bases for J; bases not matched to a gene: 5. Germline V gene sequence: CDR1 KGHSH, CDR2 LQKENI. For the CDR3, the DNA is TGTGCCAGCTCACCACCCGGGGGGGCAGGAGAGCAGTACTTC. This sequence encodes CASSPPGGAGEQYF.

The CDR3 region has the DNA TGTGCCAGCAGCAATGGGACAGGGAAGGGGGATAAAGGCAATCAGCCCCAGCATTTT. Translation gives CASSNGTGKGDKGNQPQHF. The J gene is TRBJ1-5, the V gene TRBV21-1; TRBD1 is the table's D call, not checked against the DNA. TRBV21-1 is recorded as a pseudogene. This CDR3 comprises 19 residues.

In this sample, this clone turned up once. This chain joins TRBV2 and TRBJ1-6; unclear D gene. The germline V gene encodes CDR1 SNHLY and CDR2 FYNNEI. V was pared by 5 bases and J by 10 bases, with 9 bases between. The CDR3 is 12 residues long. CDR3 coding DNA: TGTGCCAGCAGTACCAGATACTCACCCCTCCACTTT. Protein sequence: CASSTRYSPLHF.

The J gene is TRBJ2-1, the V gene TRBV19; 8 bases map to TRBD2. The V and J ends lost 5 bases and 6 bases, in that order; junction bases with no gene match: 9. CDR3 length equals 15 residues. Germline CDR1 LNHDA, CDR2 SQIVND (reference sequence). The CDR3 bases are TGTGCCAGTAGTCCGGGACTAGGCAACCTCAATGAGCAGTTCTTC. This codes for CASSPGLGNLNEQFF. Full variable domain (remainder filled in from reference TRBV19 and TRBJ2-1): DGGITQSPKYLFRKEGQNVTLSCEQNLNHDAMYWYRQDPGQGLRLIYYSQIVNDFQKGDIAEGYSVSREKKESFPLTVTSAQKNPTAFYLCASSPGLGNLNEQFFGPGTRLTVL.

This chain uses TRBV5-1 with TRBJ1-3; D may be TRBD1 (5 bases). This CDR3 has 15 amino acids. V shed 5 bases and J shed 0 bases, with 12 bases lying between them. The germline gives CDR1 SGHRS, CDR2 YFSETQ. The CDR3 DNA sequence: TGCGCCAGCAGTCAAGGGACTACCTCTGGAAACACCATATATTTT. Residues: CASSQGTTSGNTIYF.

The V gene is TRBV19, the J gene TRBJ2-3, with 9 bases that match TRBD1. The CDR3 has 15 residues. From germline, CDR1 is LNHDA and CDR2 SQIVND (reference sequence). V was pared by 5 bases and J by 1 base, with 4 bases of the junction left unmatched. CDR3 DNA: TGTGCCAGTAGTTCTTGGACAGGGGGCACAGATACGCAGTATTTT. It translates to CASSSWTGGTDTQYF.

The chain has TRBV9 and TRBJ2-3; TRBD1 agrees at 7 bases. With V trimmed by 4 bases and J by 1 base, 6 bases remained unmatched. The CDR3 spans 15 residues. In germline, CDR1 is SGDLS, CDR2 YYNGEE. The CDR3 DNA reads as TGTGCCAGCAGCCCCGAGCAGGGGGGCACAGATACGCAGTATTTT. Translated: CASSPEQGGTDTQYF.

CDR3 sequence reads: CASSIEGGDTQYF. CDR3 nucleotide sequence: TGTGCCAGTAGTATAGAGGGGGGAGATACGCAGTATTTT. J is TRBJ2-3 and V is TRBV19, with a tentative D call TRBD2 (6 bases). This CDR3 contains 13 residues. The V and J ends lost 0 bases and 5 bases respectively, with 6 bases between them. The germline V gene has CDR1 LNHDA and CDR2 SQIVND (reference sequence). Filled out from reference TRBV19 and TRBJ2-3, the complete variable domain reads DGGITQSPKYLFRKEGQNVTLSCEQNLNHDAMYWYRQDPGQGLRLIYYSQIVNDFQKGDIAEGYSVSREKKESFPLTVTSAQKNPTAFYLCASSIEGGDTQYFGPGTRLTVL.

The chain uses TRBV5-1 and TRBJ2-2; a possible D gene is TRBD1 (6 bases). Germline V gene data show CDR1 as SGHRS and CDR2 as YFSETQ. This CDR3 is 14 amino acids long. The ends were cut back, 0 bases at V and 5 bases at J, with 8 bases in the middle. The CDR3 coding sequence is TGCGCCAGCAGCTTGGAGGGGGAGACCGGGGAGCTGTTTTTT. This gives the protein CASSLEGETGELFF.

This chain joins TRBV18 and TRBJ1-1; unclear D gene. The germline CDR1 and CDR2 sequences are KGHSH and LQKENI. The V and J ends lost 3 bases and 5 bases respectively, with 10 bases between them. The CDR3 runs to 13 residues. The CDR3 DNA reads TGTGCCAGCTCACCCGGATCGAGGACTGAAGCTTTCTTT. Translating gives CASSPGSRTEAFF.

The chain has TRBV6-2 or TRBV6-3 and TRBJ1-5, with a tentative D call TRBD1 (5 bases). The germline V and J ends were trimmed by 4 bases and 6 bases, with 13 bases remaining between them. CDR3 length equals 14 residues. Germline V gene sequence: CDR1 MNHEY, CDR2 SVGEGT. CDR3 DNA: TGTGCCAGCAGTTTGGTCAGGGTAGGTCAGCCCCAGCATTTT. It translates to CASSLVRVGQPQHF.

This chain connects TRBV7-3 to TRBJ2-1; a weak D match, TRBD2 (5 bases). Trimming cost V 5 bases and J 7 bases, with 12 bases left between them. The germline CDR1 and CDR2 sequences are SGHTA and FQGTGA. This CDR3 spans 13 amino acids. The chain's CDR3 is CASSPPGGNEQFF. DNA for the CDR3: TGTGCCAGCAGCCCTCCAGGAGGAAATGAGCAGTTCTTC.

V and J are TRBV12-3 or TRBV12-4 and TRBJ1-1, with D perhaps TRBD1 (5 bases). The CDR3 is 13 residues long. V dropped 7 bases and J dropped 5 bases, with 14 bases sitting between them. This chain's CDR3 is CASNWGAGTEAFF. For the CDR3, the DNA is TGTGCCAGCAACTGGGGCGCTGGGACTGAAGCTTTCTTT.

The gene calls are TRBV7-2 and TRBJ2-2; D might be TRBD1 (5 bases). The V end lost 5 bases, the J end lost 1 base, and 11 bases lay between the germline ends. The germline CDR1 and CDR2 sequences are SGHTA and FQGNSA. The CDR3 spans 15 residues. The CDR3, as DNA: TGTGCCAGCAGCCTTTTAGGACAGAACACCGGGGAGCTGTTTTTT. Amino acids: CASSLLGQNTGELFF.

CDR3 DNA: TGCGCCAGCAGCTGGGCGGGACCCACTAAGGATGAGCAGTTCTTC. It yields the protein CASSWAGPTKDEQFF. The chain links TRBV5-1 to TRBJ2-1, with D possibly TRBD2 on 6 matching bases. Germline V gene data show CDR1 as SGHRS and CDR2 as YFSETQ. V shed 3 bases and J shed 8 bases, with 18 bases lying between them. The CDR3 has 15 amino acids.

V and J are TRBV14 and TRBJ2-1; possible D gene TRBD2, 5 bases. CDR1 and CDR2 (germline): SGHDN, FVKESK. With 4 bases removed from V and 7 bases from J, the gap between germline ends came to 8 bases. The CDR3 has 12 residues. The CDR3 loop reads CASSLGINEQFF. CDR3 nucleotide sequence: TGTGCCAGCAGCCTCGGGATTAATGAGCAGTTCTTC.

This clone was seen a single time. The chain recombines TRBV6-2 or TRBV6-3 with TRBJ1-2, with a possible D match to TRBD1 (6 bases). V was cut by 0 bases and J by 12 bases, with 11 bases left in between. The CDR3 is 12 amino acids. Germline assignment: CDR1 MNHEY and CDR2 SVGEGT. The CDR3 bases are TGTGCCAGCAGTTACTCGCAGGGGATCAACACCTTC. Translation gives CASSYSQGINTF.

The chain has TRBV10-3 and TRBJ2-1; perhaps TRBD1 as D (6 bases). The CDR3 spans 15 residues. Germline loops: CDR1 ENHRY, CDR2 SYGVKD. The germline V and J ends were trimmed by 1 base and 7 bases, with 14 bases remaining between them. The CDR3 spells CAISEFQGIDNEQFF. The CDR3 bases are TGTGCCATCAGTGAGTTTCAGGGGATTGATAATGAGCAGTTCTTC.

J is TRBJ1-3 and V is TRBV20-1, with D hard to call. Per the germline V gene, CDR1 is DFQATT and CDR2 is SNEGSKA (reference sequence). The V end was cut by 3 bases, the J end by 4 bases, with 7 bases between. CDR3 length: 12 residues. This CDR3 is CSASVIGNTIYF. CDR3 sequence (DNA): TGCAGTGCTAGTGTTATCGGAAACACCATATATTTT.

The chain combines TRBV5-1 with TRBJ1-4; 7 bases line up with TRBD1. Trimming at V came to 2 bases and at J to 2 bases, leaving 3 bases not matched to a gene. The CDR3 sequence is 15 residues long. Germline V gene lookup returns CDR1 SGHRS and CDR2 YFSETQ. As DNA, the CDR3 is TGCGCCAGCAGCTTCACGGGACAGACTAATGAAAAACTGTTTTTT. It translates to CASSFTGQTNEKLFF.

The genes are TRBV5-1 and TRBJ2-1, with 7 nucleotides matching TRBD1. Germline V CDR1 and CDR2: SGHRS, YFSETQ. CDR3 length equals 15 residues. V was pared by 4 bases and J by 8 bases, with 12 bases of the junction left unmatched. The CDR3 DNA follows: TGCGCCAGCAGCGGGCGGACAGGAGGTTTCGATGAGCAGTTCTTC. Its protein product is CASSGRTGGFDEQFF.

The chain recombines TRBV5-1 with TRBJ2-7, with 11 bases lining up with TRBD2. J was trimmed by 2 bases and V by 0 bases; bases with no gene match: 10. Looked up from germline, CDR1 is SGHRS and CDR2 is YFSETQ. The CDR3 sequence is 18 residues long. Written as DNA, the CDR3 is TGCGCCAGCAGCTTGGACGCTAGCGGGAGGATAGCCCCCTACGAGCAGTACTTC. As protein: CASSLDASGRIAPYEQYF.

The rearrangement uses TRBV24-1 and TRBJ2-3; TRBD1 agrees at 8 bases. The CDR3 runs 17 residues. With 4 bases clipped from V and 6 bases from J, the junction kept 14 bases outside the gene matches. Germline V lookup: CDR1 KGHDR, CDR2 SFDVKD. CDR3 nucleotide sequence: TGTGCCACCAGTGACTTGGGCAGGGGGCCCCACAGGGATACGCAGTATTTT. As protein: CATSDLGRGPHRDTQYF.

The rearrangement joins TRBV5-1 to TRBJ2-1; 9 bases map to TRBD1. The V segment lost 4 bases and the J segment 2 bases; nucleotides outside the gene matches: 7. The length of the CDR3 is 16 residues. Germline CDR1 SGHRS, CDR2 YFSETQ. CDR3 DNA: TGCGCCAGCAGCCCCCTGGACAGGGGTCCCTACAATGAGCAGTTCTTC. Protein product: CASSPLDRGPYNEQFF.